This T cell receptor beta chain comes out of a study of T cell repertoires in cytomegalovirus infection. At the level of the study: Recently identified HLA-C-restricted CMV epitopes were among the peptides used. Indications of both CMV infection and matching HLA type were provided by public TCR beta signatures.

In TCRdb, the reads were re-called with MiXCR into one record per CDR3 protein. The top ten hold about 14% of the sample, which has 350,000 to 400,000 distinct CDR3 sequences, just under 35% seen once. General study points: There were carriers of CMV plus the relevant HLA, and cumulative public TCR beta family frequency identified them. Within the response measured ex vivo, HLA-C-restricted CMV-specific TCR beta clonotypes were dominant.

On this clonotype: Its antigen is undetermined.

CDR3 size: 16 residues. Looked up from germline, CDR1 is SGHVS and CDR2 is FQNEAQ. J gave up 9 bases and V 1 base, and 7 bases lay outside the gene matches. The chain joins TRBV7-8 to TRBJ2-1; TRBD2 agrees at 12 bases. The specimen was cultured PBMCs, collected from culture after CMV antigen stimulation. The receptor's source is a human donor in good health (CMV status not recorded). Some clones in this sample may be carry-over from other donors' samples. This CDR3 is CASSLELAGGSGEQFF. In nucleotides, the CDR3 is TGTGCCAGCAGCTTAGAGCTAGCGGGAGGGTCTGGTGAGCAGTTCTTC.